These T cell receptor beta chains were read from a single sample in a study of blood T cell repertoires in COVID-19. TCRdb keeps only in-frame clones here, not all; method: immunoSEQ multiplex PCR. The sample carries 90,000 or so clones, 65% to 90% recorded once. The sequenced material came from peripheral blood. These receptors originate from a man aged 60 to 69 with acute or convalescent COVID-19. Each CDR3 is given with its conserved first and last residue. A D gene is named only where the DNA matches it firmly. Some rows have no size entry. The others give once, few or many, or a class for an expanded clone.

clone_size	v_call	d_call	j_call	cdr3_aa	cdr3_nt
.	TRBV7-9	TRBD1	TRBJ2-7	CASSFDLGTDYF	TGTGCCAGCAGCTTTGATTTGGGGACAGACTACTTC
few	TRBV30	.	TRBJ1-2	CAWRRGGYTF	TGTGCCTGGAGAAGAGGTGGCTACACCTTC
.	TRBV3-1/TRBV3-2	TRBD1	TRBJ2-5	CASSQEGRTGTQYF	TGTGCCAGCAGCCAAGAGGGACGGACAGGGACCCAGTACTTC
.	TRBV5-6	TRBD1	TRBJ2-7	CASSLWDSSYEQYF	TGTGCCAGCAGCTTGTGGGACAGTTCCTACGAGCAGTACTTC
.	TRBV6-4	.	TRBJ1-5	CASSDSCGGASQPQHF	TGTGCCAGCAGTGACTCGTGTGGGGGGGCGAGTCAGCCCCAGCATTTT
.	TRBV19	.	TRBJ2-2	CATRQVGTGELFF	TGTGCCACCCGACAGGTGGGCACCGGGGAGCTGTTTTTT
.	TRBV30	TRBD1	TRBJ1-1	CAWSQRQGAFSTEAFF	TGTGCCTGGAGCCAACGACAGGGGGCTTTCAGCACTGAAGCTTTCTTT
.	TRBV5-4	.	TRBJ2-1	CASSLALHHEQFF	TGTGCCAGCAGCTTGGCCTTACACCATGAGCAGTTCTTC
.	TRBV7-8	TRBD1	TRBJ1-5	CASSLGTGPNQPQHF	TGTGCCAGCAGCCTAGGGACAGGCCCTAATCAGCCCCAGCATTTT
.	TRBV10-3	.	TRBJ1-5	CAISQGWAASNQPQHF	TGTGCCATCAGTCAGGGGTGGGCTGCTAGCAATCAGCCCCAGCATTTT
.	TRBV19	TRBD1	TRBJ1-6	CASSSGQWGSSYNSPLHF	TGTGCCAGTAGTTCGGGACAGTGGGGAAGCTCCTATAATTCACCCCTCCACTTT
once	TRBV18	.	TRBJ1-2	CASSPVGDKGYTF	TGTGCCAGCTCACCAGTAGGGGATAAAGGCTACACCTTC
.	TRBV3-1/TRBV3-2	.	TRBJ2-7	CASSQGPSEQYF	TGTGCCAGCAGCCAAGGGCCCTCCGAGCAGTACTTC
.	TRBV19	.	TRBJ1-1	CASSMDDRNTEAFF	TGTGCCAGTAGTATGGACGACAGGAACACTGAAGCTTTCTTT
.	TRBV24-1	.	TRBJ1-3	CATSDILDRSGNTIYF	TGTGCCACCAGTGATATCCTAGACCGCTCTGGAAACACCATATATTTT
.	TRBV6-5	.	TRBJ1-6	CASISGPALHF	TGTGCCAGCATTTCGGGTCCGGCCCTCCACTTT
.	TRBV4-1	.	TRBJ2-7	CASSQPASGTYEQYF	TGCGCCAGCAGCCAACCTGCGTCAGGTACCTACGAGCAGTACTTC
.	TRBV6-2/TRBV6-3	.	TRBJ2-2	CASSYYGGQGELFF	TGTGCCAGCAGTTACTACGGGGGACAGGGGGAGCTGTTTTTT